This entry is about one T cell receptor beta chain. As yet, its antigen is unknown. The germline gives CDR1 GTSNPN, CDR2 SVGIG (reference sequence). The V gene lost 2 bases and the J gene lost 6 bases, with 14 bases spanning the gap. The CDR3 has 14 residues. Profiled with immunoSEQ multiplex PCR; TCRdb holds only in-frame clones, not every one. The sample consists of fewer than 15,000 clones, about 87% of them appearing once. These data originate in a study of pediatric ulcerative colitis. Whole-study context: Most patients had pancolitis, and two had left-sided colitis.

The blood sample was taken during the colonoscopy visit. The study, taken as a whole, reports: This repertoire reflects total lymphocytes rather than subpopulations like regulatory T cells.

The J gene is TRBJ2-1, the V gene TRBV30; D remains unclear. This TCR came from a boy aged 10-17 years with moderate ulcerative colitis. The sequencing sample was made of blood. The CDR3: CAWSTSANSNEQFF. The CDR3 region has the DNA TGTGCCTGGAGTACGAGCGCCAACAGCAATGAGCAGTTCTTC.